The sequence of this T cell receptor (beta chain) was determined in a study of post-analysis software for immune sequencing data. Study-level background: The disease courses covered relapsing-remitting, secondary progressive and progressive-relapsing multiple sclerosis.

Study observations and caveats: Compared against controls, patients with multiple sclerosis displayed significantly lower normalized Chao1 diversity. Under the F measure, samples that were prepared in one batch clustered strongly together. Compared with controls, patients had more of 4 to 6 TRBV segments, including TRBV5-6, TRBV5-1 and TRBV20-1.

TCR beta cDNA libraries included unique molecular identifiers. About 500,000 cDNA molecules were obtained per 1 to 10 million input T cells. TCRdb re-analysed the PCR reads in MiXCR, keeping a single row per CDR3 protein. Of roughly 800,000 distinct CDR3 sequences in the sample, just over 45% were seen once. CDR3 length equals 14 residues. In germline, CDR1 is MNHEY, CDR2 SMNVEV (reference sequence). The ends were cut back, 6 bases at V and 0 bases at J, with 9 bases in the middle. This clonotype was picked up a small number of times. Its antigen is currently unknown. Input material: blood. The origin of this receptor is a girl between 5 and 17 years old with multiple sclerosis. This chain connects TRBV27 to TRBJ2-1; possibly TRBD1 or TRBD2 for D (5 bases each). The CDR3 is CASSGTLSYNEQFF. The CDR3 bases are TGTGCCAGCAGCGGGACCCTCTCCTACAATGAGCAGTTCTTC.